This TCR beta chain came from a study of blood T cell repertoires in COVID-19. How the authors handled the data: Reference gene primer amplification gave nucleated cell count estimates. The table came from immunoSEQ multiplex PCR; TCRdb's copy has only in-frame clones and leaves some out. V and J calls and clone size are as listed in that table; D and trimming were resolved from the DNA. This sample yields roughly 100,000 clones, of which roughly 80% are seen a single time; roughly 19% belongs to the top ten. The clonotype originates from a man aged 70 or older with active or convalescent COVID-19. Sequenced input: peripheral blood.

DNA of the CDR3: TGTGCCAGCAGCCCGGGGGGACAGGGCCTCTCTAACTATGGCTACACCTTC. Its protein product is CASSPGGQGLSNYGYTF. The rearrangement uses TRBV5-4 and TRBJ1-2; 9 nucleotides line up with TRBD1. The germline CDR1 and CDR2 sequences are SGHNT and YYREEE (reference sequence). Trimming took 4 bases from V and 0 from J; bases not matched to a gene: 10. CDR3 size: 17 residues.